The 21 T cell receptor beta chains in this list originate from one sample, sequenced in a study of preoperative IRX-2 immunotherapy in early breast cancer. Treatment specified: preoperative locoregional IRX-2 cytokine immunotherapy. The assay was immunoSEQ multiplex PCR, and TCRdb's table has in-frame clones only and misses some. The sample holds 23,000 or so clones, 75% to 90% seen once. Sequenced here: tumor tissue, sampled after IRX-2 immunotherapy. All receptors come from a human donor with breast cancer.

V and J are TRBV28 and TRBJ1-6; D not certain. V lost 5 bases and J lost 7, with 18 bases in between. The CDR3 is 16 amino acids. Germline lookup yields CDR1 MDHEN and CDR2 SYDVKM. The CDR3: CASSTPEFLGNSPLHF. CDR3 DNA sequence: TGTGCCAGCAGTACCCCGGAGTTCTTGGGGAATTCACCCCTCCACTTT.

This clone was found once. The chain recombines TRBV4-1 with TRBJ1-1; D call uncertain. V lost 5 bases, J lost 2 bases, and 9 bases lay in between. The germline CDR1 and CDR2 sequences are MGHRA and YSYEKL. This CDR3 comprises 13 residues. CDR3 sequence reads: CASSTDANTEAFF. In DNA, the CDR3 is TGCGCCAGCAGCACCGACGCAAACACTGAAGCTTTCTTT.

This chain connects TRBV5-6 to TRBJ2-7, with TRBD1 identical over 8 bases. Trimming took 4 bases from V and 0 from J; bases not matched to a gene: 3. From germline, CDR1 is SGHDT and CDR2 YYEEEE. This CDR3 contains 14 residues. The chain's CDR3 is CASSRQGSSYEQYF. CDR3 DNA: TGTGCCAGCAGCCGACAGGGGAGCTCCTACGAGCAGTACTTC. Complete variable domain (other parts from reference TRBV5-6 and TRBJ2-7): DAGVTQSPTHLIKTRGQQVTLRCSPKSGHDTVSWYQQALGQGPQFIFQYYEEEERQRGNFPDRFSGHQFPNYSSELNVNALLLGDSALYLCASSRQGSSYEQYFGPGTRLTVT.

The genes are TRBV30 and TRBJ1-2; perhaps TRBD1 as D (5 bases). V shed 3 bases and J shed 0 bases, with 8 bases lying between them. The CDR3 is 13 amino acids. The germline gives CDR1 GTSNPN, CDR2 SVGIG (reference sequence). CDR3 residues: CAWRGTTNYGYTF. The CDR3, as DNA: TGTGCCTGGAGGGGGACTACTAACTATGGCTACACCTTC.

The chain couples TRBV5-1 to TRBJ1-2; D possibly corresponds to TRBD1 (6 bases). From germline, CDR1 is SGHRS and CDR2 YFSETQ. The CDR3 contains 14 residues. The ends were cut back, 0 bases at V and 7 bases at J, with 13 bases in the middle. The CDR3 is CASSLDTGNLGYTF. In DNA form, the CDR3 reads TGCGCCAGCAGCTTGGATACAGGGAACCTTGGCTACACCTTC. Full variable domain (rest looked up from reference TRBV5-1 and TRBJ1-2): KAGVTQTPRYLIKTRGQQVTLSCSPISGHRSVSWYQQTPGQGLQFLFEYFSETQRNKGNFPGRFSGRQFSNSRSEMNVSTLELGDSALYLCASSLDTGNLGYTFGSGTRLTVV.

V and J are TRBV27 and TRBJ2-7, with D perhaps assigned TRBD1 or TRBD2 (6 bases each). The CDR3 consists of 13 residues. CDR1 MNHEY and CDR2 SMNVEV come from the germline V gene (reference sequence). Deletions cut 9 bases from V and 3 bases from J, with 15 bases between. The CDR3 coding sequence is TGTGCCAGTAGTCGCGGGACATACTACGAGCAGTACTTC. Its protein is CASSRGTYYEQYF.

This chain joins TRBV6-5 and TRBJ2-1; 8 nucleotides agree with TRBD2. This CDR3 region has 14 residues. V gave up 5 bases and J gave up 6 bases; unmatched junction bases: 6. Germline CDR1 reads MNHEY; CDR2 reads SVGAGI. The DNA of the CDR3 is TGTGCCAGCAGTCCCCCGGGGGGGGGCAATGAGCAGTTCTTC. This codes for CASSPPGGGNEQFF.

The chain combines TRBV7-9 with TRBJ1-2; no clear D. Looked up from germline, CDR1 is SEHNR and CDR2 is FQNEAQ (reference sequence). V was cut by 8 bases and J by 0 bases, with 10 bases left in between. The CDR3 length is 13 residues. The CDR3 loop is CASGDQANYGYTF. The CDR3 DNA reads as TGTGCCAGCGGTGATCAAGCTAACTATGGCTACACCTTC. Supplemented by reference TRBV7-9 and TRBJ1-2, the full variable domain reads DTGVSQNPRHKITKRGQNVTFRCDPISEHNRLYWYRQTLGQGPEFLTYFQNEAQLEKSRLLSDRFSAERPKGSFSTLEIQRTEQGDSAMYLCASGDQANYGYTFGSGTRLTVV.

The CDR3 region is CASSQVRILNSPLHF. CDR3 DNA: TGCGCCAGCAGCCAAGTCCGGATTCTTAATTCACCCCTCCACTTT. This chain joins TRBV4-1 and TRBJ1-6, with unresolved D. CDR1 is MGHRA, CDR2 YSYEKL, per germline. V was trimmed by 1 base and J by 6 bases, leaving 10 bases between them. The CDR3 contains 15 residues.

As DNA, the CDR3 is TGTGCCAGTAGTATAGAGGGGACTAGCGGGAGGCTAACGGCCAAAAACATTCAGTACTTC. This translates into CASSIEGTSGRLTAKNIQYF. This chain links TRBV19 with TRBJ2-4, with 15 nucleotides matching TRBD2. V lost 0 bases, J lost 1 base, and 7 bases stayed unmatched. The germline V gene encodes CDR1 LNHDA and CDR2 SQIVND (reference sequence). The CDR3 length is 20 residues.

This sequence joins TRBV15 and TRBJ1-1; D is unclear. The CDR3 totals 14 residues. Germline V gene data show CDR1 as LNHNV and CDR2 as YYDKDF (reference sequence). The ends were cut back, 0 bases at V and 4 bases at J, with 9 bases in the middle. The CDR3 loop reads CATSRDPRSTEAFF. The DNA of the CDR3 is TGTGCCACCAGCAGAGATCCCAGGAGCACTGAAGCTTTCTTT.

V and J are TRBV6-5 and TRBJ2-2; D unclear. Trimming took 7 bases from V and 4 from J, leaving 10 bases between them. This CDR3 is built from 13 residues. Germline CDR1 is MNHEY and CDR2 is SVGAGI. As DNA, the CDR3 is TGTGCCAGCAAGCAAGCGATCACCGGGGAGCTGTTTTTT. Translated, it gives CASKQAITGELFF.

The chain carries TRBV11-2 and TRBJ2-1; 10 nucleotides align to TRBD2. Germline CDR1 reads SGHAT; CDR2 reads FQNNGV. The CDR3 length is 15 residues. V trimming: 4 bases; J trimming: 6 bases; junction bases outside the gene matches: 6. CDR3 DNA: TGTGCCAGCAGCTCTAGACTAGCGGGCCGCAATGAGCAGTTCTTC. Translating it yields CASSSRLAGRNEQFF.

CDR3 nucleotides: TGTGCCAGCAGTTTATTTGTAGAAGGACAGGGGGCGAGGTACTATGGCTACACCTTC. It is translated as CASSLFVEGQGARYYGYTF. The chain recombines TRBV28 with TRBJ1-2; 11 bases are a match to TRBD1. The CDR3 runs 19 residues. Trimming at V came to 1 base and at J to 3 bases, leaving 13 bases not matched to a gene. Germline lookup yields CDR1 MDHEN and CDR2 SYDVKM.

The chain joins TRBV6-1 to TRBJ2-3, with D perhaps TRBD2 (6 bases). CDR1 is MNHNS and CDR2 is SASEGT in the germline V gene. The V end lost 3 bases, the J end lost 9 bases, and 13 bases lay between the germline ends. This CDR3 region has 13 residues. CDR3 in DNA: TGTGCCAGCAGTGATCGGGGGAAATGGACGCAGTATTTT. This codes for CASSDRGKWTQYF.

This clone was found a few times. The V gene is TRBV6-6, the J gene TRBJ2-3, with TRBD1 matching 7 bases. This CDR3 contains 15 residues. Germline V gene data show CDR1 as MNHNY and CDR2 as SVGAGI (reference sequence). J lost 3 bases, V lost 4 bases, and 7 bases had no gene match. CDR3 residues: CASSLQGIITDTQYF. CDR3 nucleotides: TGTGCCAGCAGTTTACAGGGGATAATAACAGATACGCAGTATTTT.

This chain joins TRBV4-1 and TRBJ1-1; D is possibly TRBD1 (5 bases). Trimming took 0 bases from V and 3 from J, leaving 11 bases between them. The CDR3 has 15 amino acids. Germline CDR1 and CDR2: MGHRA and YSYEKL. The CDR3: CASSQDNGGYTEAFF. In DNA form, the CDR3 reads TGCGCCAGCAGCCAAGATAACGGGGGGTACACTGAAGCTTTCTTT.

This clone is categorized as medium-sized. V gene TRBV7-9 combines with J gene TRBJ1-4; D is perhaps TRBD1 (6 bases). V lost 1 base and J 3 bases, leaving 15 bases between the germline ends. Germline CDR1 is SEHNR and CDR2 is FQNEAQ (reference sequence). The CDR3 is made up of 17 amino acids. The CDR3 loop is CASSLVSGGLANEKLFF. CDR3 nucleotide sequence: TGTGCCAGCAGCTTAGTATCTGGGGGGCTGGCTAATGAAAAACTGTTTTTT.

The CDR3 loop is CAISGTKLATGANVLTF. The DNA of the CDR3 is TGTGCCATCAGTGGGACGAAACTAGCAACTGGGGCCAACGTCCTGACTTTC. The V and J genes are TRBV10-3 and TRBJ2-6, with D possibly matching TRBD2 (6 bases). Trimming removed 4 bases from V and 2 bases from J, with 15 bases in between. The CDR3 loop spans 17 amino acids. Germline CDR1 ENHRY, CDR2 SYGVKD.

DNA of the CDR3: TGCGCCAGCAGCTTGGCCTCCACCTACGAGCAGTACTTC. Translated, it gives CASSLASTYEQYF. V usage is TRBV5-1 and J usage is TRBJ2-7; D gene ambiguous. CDR1 and CDR2 from the germline V gene are SGHRS and YFSETQ. The CDR3 consists of 13 residues. V was pared by 0 bases and J by 2 bases, with 6 bases between.

V gene TRBV25-1 combines with J gene TRBJ2-1, with D perhaps matching TRBD1 (5 bases). This CDR3 spans 16 amino acids. Germline V gives CDR1 MGHDK, CDR2 SYGVNS. V lost 4 bases and J 1 base, leaving 14 bases between the germline ends. CDR3 sequence: CASSAPETASYNEQFF. In DNA, the CDR3 is TGTGCCAGCAGTGCCCCTGAGACAGCGTCCTACAATGAGCAGTTCTTC.